The 6 T cell receptor beta chains below all came from one sample that was sequenced in a study of T cell repertoires in cytomegalovirus infection. One entry per CDR3 protein, called by TCRdb with MiXCR from the reads. The data show over 120,000 distinct CDR3 sequences, with roughly a third seen just once and 45% to 55% held by the top ten. No antigen has been identified for these receptors. The source material was CD8+ T cells from cultured PBMCs, sampled from culture after CMV antigen stimulation. Every receptor here comes from a human donor in good health (CMV status not recorded). Some clones in this sample may be carry-over from other donors' samples.

This CDR3 is CASSLEPGLQETQYF. CDR3 DNA: TGTGCCAGCAGCTTAGAGCCCGGCCTACAAGAGACCCAGTACTTC. The rearrangement links TRBV11-2 to TRBJ2-5; D not resolved. CDR1 and CDR2 (germline): SGHAT, FQNNGV. The CDR3 contains 15 residues. V lost 0 bases and J lost 2, with 10 bases in between.

V is TRBV2 and J is TRBJ1-1, with 7 bases matching TRBD1. From germline, CDR1 is SNHLY and CDR2 FYNNEI. V shed 7 bases and J 4 bases; nucleotides not matched to a gene: 6. The CDR3 covers 13 residues. CDR3 sequence (DNA): TGTGCCAGCACCCGAACAGGGGCCACTGAAGCTTTCTTT. Its protein is CASTRTGATEAFF.

This clonotype has just a few counts. This chain links TRBV19 with TRBJ2-7; D ambiguous. From germline, CDR1 is LNHDA and CDR2 SQIVND (reference sequence). This CDR3 comprises 13 residues. Trimming shortened V by 3 bases and J by 5 bases, and 11 bases separated the two germline ends. The CDR3 bases are TGTGCCAGTAGTATGGGTGGGTCCCACGAGCAGTACTTC. It encodes CASSMGGSHEQYF.

The gene calls are TRBV7-8 and TRBJ2-6; 7 bases are a match to TRBD1. This CDR3 comprises 18 residues. The V gene end was trimmed by 3 bases and the J gene end by 2 bases; junction bases not matched to a gene: 10. Germline CDR1 is SGHVS and CDR2 is FQNEAQ. The CDR3 DNA sequence: TGTGCCAGCAGCTTCCCGATCCAAACAGGGGCTGGGGCCAACGTCCTGACTTTC. Translated: CASSFPIQTGAGANVLTF.

This clonotype was seen many times. The chain employs TRBV6-1 and TRBJ2-1, with D perhaps matching TRBD2 (6 bases). Germline CDR1 and CDR2: MNHNS and SASEGT. Trimming removed 8 bases at V and 5 bases at J, with 10 bases between. CDR3 length equals 12 residues. This CDR3 is CASQRVNNEQFF. Here the CDR3 DNA reads TGTGCCAGCCAGCGGGTGAACAATGAGCAGTTCTTC.

This clonotype was counted many times. The chain joins TRBV4-1 to TRBJ2-7; D call uncertain. V was pared by 2 bases and J by 3 bases, with 2 bases between. The CDR3 runs 11 residues. CDR1 is MGHRA, CDR2 YSYEKL, per germline. The CDR3 coding sequence is TGCGCCAGCAGCCAAAACTACGAGCAGTACTTC. As protein: CASSQNYEQYF.